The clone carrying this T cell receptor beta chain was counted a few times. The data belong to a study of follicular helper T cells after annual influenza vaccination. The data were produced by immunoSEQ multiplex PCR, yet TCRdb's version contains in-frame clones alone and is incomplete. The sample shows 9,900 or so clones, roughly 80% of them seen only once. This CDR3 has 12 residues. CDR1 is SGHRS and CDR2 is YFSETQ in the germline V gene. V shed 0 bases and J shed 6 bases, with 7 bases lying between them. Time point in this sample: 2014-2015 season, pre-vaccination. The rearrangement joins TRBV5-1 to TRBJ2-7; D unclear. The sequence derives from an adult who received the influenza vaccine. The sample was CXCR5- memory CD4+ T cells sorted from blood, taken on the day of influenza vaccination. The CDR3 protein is CASSLEGREQYF. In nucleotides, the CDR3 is TGCGCCAGCAGCTTGGAAGGGCGCGAGCAGTACTTC.